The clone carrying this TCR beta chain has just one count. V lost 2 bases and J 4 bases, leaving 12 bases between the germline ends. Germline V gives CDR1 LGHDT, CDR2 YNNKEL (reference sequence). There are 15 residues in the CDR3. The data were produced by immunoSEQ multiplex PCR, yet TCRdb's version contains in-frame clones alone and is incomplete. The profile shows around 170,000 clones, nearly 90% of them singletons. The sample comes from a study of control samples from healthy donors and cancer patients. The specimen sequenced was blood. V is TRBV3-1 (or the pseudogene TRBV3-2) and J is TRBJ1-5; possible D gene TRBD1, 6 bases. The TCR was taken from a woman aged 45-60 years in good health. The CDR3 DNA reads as TGTGCCAGCAGCCAAACGCGAACAGGGAATCAGCCCCAGCATTTT. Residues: CASSQTRTGNQPQHF.